The 11 T cell receptor beta chains below were found in one sample sequenced in a study of T cell responses to AZD1222 COVID-19 vaccine. Here immunoSEQ multiplex PCR was the method, and the copy in TCRdb shows in-frame clones only, minus some. The sample consists of some 120,000 clones, around 90% of them appearing once. Material: peripheral blood, obtained on day 0 of AZD1222 vaccination. These TCRs come from an adult in good health.

V usage is TRBV21-1 and J usage is TRBJ1-3. TRBV21-1 is listed as a pseudogene. The CDR3 is 16 amino acids. The CDR3 reads CASSKARGNSGNTIYF. The DNA for the CDR3 is TGTGCCAGCAGCAAAGCGCGGGGAAACTCTGGAAACACCATATATTTT.

The V call is TRBV18, the J call TRBJ1-5, with a weak D call TRBD1 (6 bases). The CDR3 extends over 16 amino acids. The V gene lost 6 bases and the J gene lost 0 bases, with 15 bases spanning the gap. The germline gives CDR1 KGHSH, CDR2 LQKENI. CDR3 sequence (DNA): TGTGCCAGCTCGCAACAGGGAACCAATAGCAATCAGCCCCAGCATTTT. It is translated as CASSQQGTNSNQPQHF.

V is TRBV2 and J is TRBJ1-6; D unclear. Trimming removed 6 bases from V and 0 bases from J, with 6 bases in between. CDR3 length: 14 residues. The germline V gene encodes CDR1 SNHLY and CDR2 FYNNEI. The CDR3 spells CASRSGSYNSPLHF. CDR3 nucleotide sequence: TGTGCCAGCAGGTCCGGCTCCTATAATTCACCCCTCCACTTT.

V is TRBV7-2 and J is TRBJ2-5; 14 bases align to TRBD2. The CDR3 contains 16 residues. Trimming removed 5 bases from V and 2 bases from J; junction bases left unmatched: 4. The germline V gene has CDR1 SGHTA and CDR2 FQGNSA. CDR3 DNA sequence: TGTGCCAGCAGCCTCAGACTAGCGGGGGGGCAAGAGACCCAGTACTTC. As protein: CASSLRLAGGQETQYF.

The genes are TRBV6-5 and TRBJ1-2, with D possibly being TRBD1 (6 bases). The CDR3 runs to 14 residues. The V gene lost 5 bases and the J gene lost 7 bases, with 17 bases spanning the gap. The germline V gene has CDR1 MNHEY and CDR2 SVGAGI. CDR3 amino acids: CASSQQGGFTGYTF. In DNA form, the CDR3 reads TGTGCCAGCAGTCAACAGGGAGGATTTACTGGCTACACCTTC.

This rearrangement joins TRBV9 to TRBJ2-2, with TRBD1 matching 12 bases. V lost 4 bases to trimming and J lost 5 bases; unmatched junction nucleotides: 15. This CDR3 is 19 amino acids long. Germline V gene data show CDR1 as SGDLS and CDR2 as YYNGEE. CDR3 protein: CASSSGRGQGATWTGELFF. Written as DNA, the CDR3 is TGTGCCAGCAGCTCAGGAAGGGGACAGGGGGCGACGTGGACCGGGGAGCTGTTTTTT. Looking up the rest from reference TRBV9 and TRBJ2-2 gives the full variable domain: DSGVTQTPKHLITATGQRVTLRCSPRSGDLSVYWYQQSLDQGLQFLIQYYNGEERAKGNILERFSAQQFPDLHSELNLSSLELGDSALYFCASSSGRGQGATWTGELFFGEGSRLTVL.

The chain joins TRBV11-2 to TRBJ2-7; 7 bases fit TRBD2. With V trimmed by 1 base and J by 0 bases, 9 bases remained unmatched. Germline CDR1 SGHAT, CDR2 FQNNGV. The CDR3 covers 17 residues. The CDR3 region is CASSLAGRGSSSYEQYF. CDR3 DNA sequence: TGTGCCAGCAGCTTAGCGGGGCGGGGGTCGAGCTCCTACGAGCAGTACTTC.

The chain combines TRBV28 with TRBJ1-5; 10 nucleotides line up with TRBD1. The V and J ends lost 10 bases and 5 bases, in that order; junction bases with no gene match: 11. The germline CDR1 and CDR2 sequences are MDHEN and SYDVKM. CDR3 length: 15 residues. The CDR3 here is CATRNDRGLDQPQHF. The CDR3 nucleotides read TGTGCCACCCGAAACGACAGGGGGCTTGATCAGCCCCAGCATTTT.

The J gene is TRBJ1-1, the V gene TRBV10-3; D is possibly TRBD1 (5 bases). There are 13 residues in the CDR3. Germline CDR1 and CDR2: ENHRY and SYGVKD. V lost 8 bases to trimming and J lost 5 bases, with 15 bases between them. As DNA, the CDR3 is TGTGCCATCCGAGGGGCTGCGGGGACTGAAGCTTTCTTT. The encoded protein is CAIRGAAGTEAFF.

The chain joins TRBV24-1 to TRBJ2-2; possibly TRBD2 for D (5 bases). Trimming took 7 bases from V and 5 from J, leaving 19 bases between them. Germline CDR1 and CDR2: KGHDR and SFDVKD. The CDR3 loop spans 16 amino acids. The CDR3 coding sequence is TGTGCCACCAGCCCCACGGACTTTAAATTAACCGGGGAGCTGTTTTTT. It encodes CATSPTDFKLTGELFF.

V usage is TRBV6-5 and J usage is TRBJ1-1; D unresolved. The CDR3 is made up of 15 amino acids. Germline assignment: CDR1 MNHEY and CDR2 SVGAGI. V was pared by 2 bases and J by 3 bases, with 13 bases between. The CDR3 is CASSYRPEEDTEAFF. The CDR3 bases are TGTGCCAGCAGTTACAGGCCTGAGGAGGACACTGAAGCTTTCTTT.